The T cell receptor beta chain described here comes from a study of metastatic and nonmetastatic thyroid tumors. Across the study: Repertoire comparisons spanned blood and tumor or nodule tissue from malignant and benign thyroid patients.

The germline gives CDR1 MNHNS, CDR2 SASEGT. V shed 6 bases and J shed 6 bases, with 15 bases lying between them. CDR3 length: 13 residues. No treatment of any kind had been given to any patient before thyroid surgery. This clone counts as medium-sized. Additional DNA sequences in this sample encode the identical CDR3. TCRdb redid the clone calls on the PCR reads using MiXCR. Of approximately 21,000 clones listed, around 28% are singletons. The clonotype originates from a female donor with papillary thyroid cancer or a benign thyroid nodule (not recorded which). Some clones in this sample may be carry-over from other donors' samples. This chain joins TRBV6-1 and TRBJ2-7; D is perhaps TRBD1 (6 bases). Sequenced sample: blood. CDR3 region: CASRRDTTGEQYF. The DNA of the CDR3 is TGTGCCAGCAGACGGGACACGACGGGCGAGCAGTACTTC.